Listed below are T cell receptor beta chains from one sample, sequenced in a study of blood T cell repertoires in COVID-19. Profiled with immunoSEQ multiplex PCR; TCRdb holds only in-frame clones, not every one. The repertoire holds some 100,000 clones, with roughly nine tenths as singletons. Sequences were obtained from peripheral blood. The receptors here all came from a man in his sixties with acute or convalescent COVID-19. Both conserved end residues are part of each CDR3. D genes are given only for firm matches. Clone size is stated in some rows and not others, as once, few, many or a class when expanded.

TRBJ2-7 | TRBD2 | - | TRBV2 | CASSDGTSGEIYSYEQYF | TGTGCCAGCAGTGATGGGACTAGCGGCGAAATTTACTCCTACGAGCAGTACTTC
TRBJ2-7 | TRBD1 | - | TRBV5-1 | CAFMDRPGSYEQYF | TGCGCCTTTATGGACAGGCCGGGCTCCTACGAGCAGTACTTC
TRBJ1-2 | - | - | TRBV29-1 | CSVGWVDGYTF | TGCAGCGTCGGGTGGGTTGATGGCTACACCTTC
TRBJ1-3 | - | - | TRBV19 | CASKGNTIYF | TGTGCCAGTAAGGGGAACACCATATATTTT
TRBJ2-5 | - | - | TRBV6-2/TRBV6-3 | CASSYYKETQYF | TGTGCCAGCAGTTACTACAAAGAGACCCAGTACTTC
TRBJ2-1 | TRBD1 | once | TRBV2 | CASRAGTGGSGEQFF | TGTGCCAGCAGGGCCGGGACAGGGGGTTCTGGTGAGCAGTTCTTC
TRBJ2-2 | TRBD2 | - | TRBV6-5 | CASSQLAGVAGELFF | TGTGCCAGCAGTCAGCTAGCGGGAGTCGCCGGGGAGCTGTTTTTT
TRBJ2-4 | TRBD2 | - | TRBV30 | CACRRREGGIQYF | TGTGCCTGTCGGCGGCGGGAGGGGGGCATTCAGTACTTC
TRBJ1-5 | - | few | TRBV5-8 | CASSSRGNQPQHF | TGTGCCAGCAGTTCCCGGGGTAATCAGCCCCAGCATTTT
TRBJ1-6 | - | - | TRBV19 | CASSKTDSDSPLHF | TGTGCCAGTAGTAAGACAGATAGTGATTCACCCCTCCACTTT
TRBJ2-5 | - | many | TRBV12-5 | CASGAGLGYQETQYF | TGTGCTAGTGGTGCAGGGTTGGGGTACCAAGAGACCCAGTACTTC
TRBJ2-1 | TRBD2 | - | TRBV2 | CASRAWTGLAGDEQFF | TGTGCCAGCAGGGCTTGGACGGGACTAGCGGGAGATGAGCAGTTCTTC
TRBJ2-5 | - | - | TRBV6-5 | CASSSYQETQYF | TGTGCCAGCAGCTCTTACCAAGAGACCCAGTACTTC
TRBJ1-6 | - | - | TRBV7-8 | CASSKSAGSSSPLHF | TGTGCCAGCAGCAAATCAGCAGGGTCAAGTTCACCCCTCCACTTT
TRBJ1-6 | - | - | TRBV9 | CASSVDLGADSPLHF | TGTGCCAGCAGCGTAGATCTGGGGGCGGACTCACCCCTCCACTTT
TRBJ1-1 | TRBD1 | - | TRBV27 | CASGQGSNTEAFF | TGTGCCAGCGGACAGGGCTCGAACACTGAAGCTTTCTTT
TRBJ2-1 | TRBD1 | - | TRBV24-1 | CATSDLLPGQGLYEQFF | TGTGCCACCAGTGATTTGCTGCCGGGACAGGGACTTTATGAGCAGTTCTTC
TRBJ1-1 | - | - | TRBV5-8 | CASSLAGSYTEAFF | TGTGCCAGCAGCTTGGCGGGAAGCTACACTGAAGCTTTCTTT
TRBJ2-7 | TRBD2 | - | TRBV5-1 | CASSLTSVSEQYF | TGCGCCAGCAGCTTGACTAGCGTCTCCGAGCAGTACTTC
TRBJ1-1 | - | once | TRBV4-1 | CASSLRLNTEAFF | TGCGCCAGCAGCCTGCGGCTGAACACTGAAGCTTTCTTT
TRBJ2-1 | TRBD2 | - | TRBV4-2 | CASSQDGLAAYNEQFF | TGTGCCAGCAGCCAAGACGGGCTAGCGGCCTACAATGAGCAGTTCTTC
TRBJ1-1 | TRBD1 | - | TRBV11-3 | CASSARTGGMETEAFF | TGTGCCAGCAGCGCCCGGACAGGGGGCATGGAGACTGAAGCTTTCTTT
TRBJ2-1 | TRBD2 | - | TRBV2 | CASSLAGVTNEQFF | TGTGCCAGCAGCCTAGCGGGAGTCACCAATGAGCAGTTCTTC
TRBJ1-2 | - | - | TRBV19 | CASTRRGPPIYGYTF | TGTGCCAGTACTCGGCGGGGCCCACCCATCTATGGCTACACCTTC
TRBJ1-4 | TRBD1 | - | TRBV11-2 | CASSLDPPGQGELFF | TGTGCCAGCAGCTTAGATCCACCCGGACAGGGAGAACTGTTTTTT
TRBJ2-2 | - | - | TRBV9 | CASSATGNTGELFF | TGTGCCAGCAGCGCCACAGGGAACACCGGGGAGCTGTTTTTT
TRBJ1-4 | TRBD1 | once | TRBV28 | CASSPGTGVEEKLFF | TGTGCCAGCAGCCCCGGGACAGGGGTCGAAGAAAAACTGTTTTTT
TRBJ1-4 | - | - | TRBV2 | CASSIQVVLNEKLFF | TGTGCCAGCAGTATTCAGGTCGTCTTAAATGAAAAACTGTTTTTT
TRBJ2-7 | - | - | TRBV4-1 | CASSQDRGHEQYF | TGCGCCAGCAGCCAAGATAGGGGCCACGAGCAGTACTTC
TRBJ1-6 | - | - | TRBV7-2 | CASSGEGVNSPLHF | TGTGCCAGCAGCGGTGAGGGTGTAAATTCACCCCTCCACTTT
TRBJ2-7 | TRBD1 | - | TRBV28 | CASSFRTGGTYEQYF | TGTGCCAGCAGTTTTAGGACAGGGGGCACCTACGAGCAGTACTTC
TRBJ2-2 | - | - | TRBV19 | CASNRAGHANTGELFF | TGTGCCAGTAATCGAGCGGGACATGCGAACACCGGGGAGCTGTTTTTT
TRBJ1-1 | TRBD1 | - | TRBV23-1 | CASSQTSSQGAISEAFF | TGCGCCAGCAGTCAAACCTCTTCACAGGGGGCCATATCTGAAGCTTTCTTT
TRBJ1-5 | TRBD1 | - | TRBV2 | CASSEGTGRNQPQHF | TGTGCCAGCAGTGAAGGGACAGGCCGCAATCAGCCCCAGCATTTT
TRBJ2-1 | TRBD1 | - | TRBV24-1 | CATSEGDRGRYNEQFF | TGTGCCACCAGTGAAGGGGACAGGGGGCGTTACAATGAGCAGTTCTTC
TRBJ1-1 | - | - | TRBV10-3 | CAISITTGNTEAFF | TGTGCCATCAGTATTACCACAGGGAACACTGAAGCTTTCTTT
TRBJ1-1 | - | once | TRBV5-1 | CASSSGQTNTEAFF | TGCGCCAGCAGCTCTGGACAGACGAACACTGAAGCTTTCTTT
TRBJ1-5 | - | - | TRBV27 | CASRSGVSNQPQHF | TGTGCCAGCAGGTCGGGGGTGAGCAATCAGCCCCAGCATTTT
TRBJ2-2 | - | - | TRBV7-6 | CASSLTGNTGELFF | TGTGCCAGCAGCTTGACAGGGAACACCGGGGAGCTGTTTTTT
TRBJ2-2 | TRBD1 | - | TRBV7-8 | CASRRQGANTGELFF | TGTGCCAGCAGGCGTCAGGGGGCCAACACCGGGGAGCTGTTTTTT
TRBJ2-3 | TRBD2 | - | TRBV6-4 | CASSGLAGADTQYF | TGTGCCAGCAGTGGACTAGCGGGAGCAGATACGCAGTATTTT
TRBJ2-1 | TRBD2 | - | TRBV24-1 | CATSDFASGTVGEQFF | TGTGCCACCAGTGATTTTGCGAGCGGGACGGTAGGTGAGCAGTTCTTC
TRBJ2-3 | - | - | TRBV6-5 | CASTEGVSLTDTQYF | TGTGCCAGCACCGAGGGGGTATCATTGACAGATACGCAGTATTTT
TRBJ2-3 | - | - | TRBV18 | CASSPRQGGYDTQYF | TGTGCCAGCTCACCACGCCAGGGAGGTTATGATACGCAGTATTTT
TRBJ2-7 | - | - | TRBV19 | CASSIETGVSYEQYF | TGTGCCAGTAGTATAGAGACCGGGGTCAGCTACGAGCAGTACTTC
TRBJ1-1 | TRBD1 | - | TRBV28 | CASSSPGTGVNTEAFF | TGTGCCAGCAGTTCCCCCGGGACAGGTGTAAACACTGAAGCTTTCTTT
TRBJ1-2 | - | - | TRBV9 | CASSAGSNYGYTF | TGTGCCAGCAGCGCAGGCAGTAACTATGGCTACACCTTC
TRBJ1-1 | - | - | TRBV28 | CASSLSGLQKTRHTEAFF | TGTGCCAGCAGTTTATCTGGGCTTCAAAAGACCCGTCACACTGAAGCTTTCTTT
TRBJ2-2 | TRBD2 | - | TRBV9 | CASSVGNSGITGELFF | TGTGCCAGCAGCGTAGGAAATAGCGGGATTACCGGGGAGCTGTTTTTT
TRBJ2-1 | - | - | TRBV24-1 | CATSLLSGEQFF | TGTGCCACCAGTCTTTTAAGCGGTGAGCAGTTCTTC
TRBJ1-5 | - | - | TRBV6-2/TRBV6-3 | CASSFPGLYQPQHF | TGTGCCAGCAGCTTCCCGGGACTCTATCAGCCCCAGCATTTT
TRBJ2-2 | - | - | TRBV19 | CASSAQGTTGELFF | TGTGCCAGTAGTGCGCAGGGGACCACCGGGGAGCTGTTTTTT
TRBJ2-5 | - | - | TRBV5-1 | CASSLEWSGEETQYF | TGCGCCAGCAGCTTGGAGTGGAGCGGCGAAGAGACCCAGTACTTC